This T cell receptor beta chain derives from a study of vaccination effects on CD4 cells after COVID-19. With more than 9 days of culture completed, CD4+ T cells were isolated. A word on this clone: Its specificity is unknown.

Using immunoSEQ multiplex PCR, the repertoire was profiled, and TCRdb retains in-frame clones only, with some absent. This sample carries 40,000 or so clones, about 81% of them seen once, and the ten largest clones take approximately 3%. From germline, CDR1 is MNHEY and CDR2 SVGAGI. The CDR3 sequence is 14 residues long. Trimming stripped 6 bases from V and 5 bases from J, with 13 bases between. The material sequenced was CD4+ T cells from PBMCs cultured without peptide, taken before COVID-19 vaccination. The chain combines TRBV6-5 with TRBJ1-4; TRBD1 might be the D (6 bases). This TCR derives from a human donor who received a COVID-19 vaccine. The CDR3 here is CASSRTAPNEKLFF. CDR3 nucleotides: TGTGCCAGCAGCCGGACAGCTCCGAATGAAAAACTGTTTTTT.